This T cell receptor (beta chain) was sequenced during a study of cytomegalovirus exposure and HLA in healthy donors. Study-level information: Out of roughly 170 million T cells, an earlier analysis found roughly 110 million unique TCR beta sequences in total.

Whereas donors were nominally healthy upon sampling, unrecorded immune exposures were probable. Germline V gene data show CDR1 as MNHEY and CDR2 as SVGAGI. Trimming cost V 2 bases and J 1 base, with 11 bases left between them. This CDR3 contains 15 residues. Study-wide results and caveats: There were reportedly fewer N-insertions in an Asian-associated ancestry cluster than the roughly 670-donor mean, in a later analysis. The study labeled fewer than 200 TCR beta chains cytomegalovirus-associated.

The primer mix had 60 Vbeta and 13 Jbeta primers. Libraries were prepared by immunoSEQ multiplex PCR; TCRdb keeps only in-frame clonotypes and omits some of them. The sample lists roughly 100,000 clones, about 85% occurring once. In the case of this clone: What it binds is not known.

The chain links TRBV6-5 to TRBJ1-1; D perhaps matches TRBD1 (5 bases). The sequence derives from a female donor in good health and CMV-seropositive. What was sequenced was PBMCs. CDR3 in DNA: TGTGCCAGCAGTTACGGGGCAGGCTCGAACACTGAAGCTTTCTTT. This sequence encodes CASSYGAGSNTEAFF.